The source of this TCR beta chain is a study of Tregs in tolerant kidney transplant recipients. Study outcomes and limitations: Tregs expanded with activated donor B cells seemed most donor-specific. This study did not directly address biological reproducibility.

Only in-frame clones appear in the TCRdb table, and some are missing; sequencing was by immunoSEQ multiplex PCR. The sample lists 15,000 to 20,000 clones, about two thirds occurring once. The CDR3 contains 16 residues. The germline CDR1 and CDR2 sequences are KGHSH and LQKENI. The ends were cut back, 3 bases at V and 2 bases at J, with 16 bases in the middle. In the case of this clone: The antigen is unknown.

The V and J genes are TRBV18 and TRBJ2-5; D possibly corresponds to TRBD2 (6 bases). Sequencing input: Tregs from blood cultured with allogeneic cells. The clonotype originates from a human donor in good health. This chain's CDR3 is CASSPNRGRGQETQYF. CDR3 nucleotides: TGTGCCAGCTCACCCAATAGAGGGCGGGGACAAGAGACCCAGTACTTC.